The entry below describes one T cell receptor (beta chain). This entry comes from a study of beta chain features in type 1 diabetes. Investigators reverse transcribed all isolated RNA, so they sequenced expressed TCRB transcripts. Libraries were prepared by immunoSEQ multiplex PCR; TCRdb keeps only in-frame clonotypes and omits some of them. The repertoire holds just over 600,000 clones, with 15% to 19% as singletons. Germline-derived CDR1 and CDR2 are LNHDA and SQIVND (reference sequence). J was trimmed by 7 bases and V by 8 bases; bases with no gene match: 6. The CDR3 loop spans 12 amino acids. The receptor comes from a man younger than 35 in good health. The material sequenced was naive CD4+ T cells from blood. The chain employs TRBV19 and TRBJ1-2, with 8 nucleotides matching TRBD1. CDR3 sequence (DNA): TGTGCCAGTCACGGACAGGGCCCTGGCTACACCTTC. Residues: CASHGQGPGYTF.